This T cell receptor (delta chain) was sequenced in a study of gamma-delta chains in newborns, infants, children. Study-level information: Microbial exposure reportedly drives polyclonal innate γδ T cell expansion after birth.

This clone counts as medium-sized (0.01 to 0.1%). TCRdb re-called the reads through CATT. This sample has some 11,000 delta-chain clones, with approximately 10% found just once. The sequenced sample consisted of blood. The clonotype comes from a child who was a newborn, infant or young child, either healthy, febrile or measles-vaccinated (not recorded which).

DNA of the CDR3: TGTGCCTGTGACCCACTACTGGGGGATACTCGGGAGTACACCGATAAACTCATCTTT. Encoded protein: CACDPLLGDTREYTDKLIF. The chain employs TRDV2 and TRDJ1, with 12 bases lining up with TRDD3. The CDR3 sequence is 19 residues long. Germline values: CDR1 GEAIGNYY, CDR2 EKD. J was trimmed by 0 bases and V by 3 bases; bases with no gene match: 13.